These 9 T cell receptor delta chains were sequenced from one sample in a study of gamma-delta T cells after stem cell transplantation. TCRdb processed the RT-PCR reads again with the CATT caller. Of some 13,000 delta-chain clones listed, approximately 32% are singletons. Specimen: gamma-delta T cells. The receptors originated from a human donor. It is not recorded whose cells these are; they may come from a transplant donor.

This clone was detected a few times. CDR3 bases: TGTGCAGCAAGCGCTAGATCCTACGGAGGGGATACTAGCGATAAACTCATCTTT. The encoded protein is CAASARSYGGDTSDKLIF. The rearrangement uses TRAV29/DV5 and TRDJ1; TRDD3 aligns across 8 bases. Trimming at V came to 0 bases and at J to 4 bases, leaving 17 bases not matched to a gene. Germline V gene sequence: CDR1 NSMFDY, CDR2 ISSIKDK. This CDR3 comprises 18 residues.

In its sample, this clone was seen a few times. In nucleotides, the CDR3 is TGTGCCTGTGACACCGCTGGGGGAAAATCCTGGGACACCCGACAGATGTTTTTC. The encoded protein is CACDTAGGKSWDTRQMFF. The V and J genes are TRDV2 and TRDJ3; 8 nucleotides align to TRDD3. The ends lost 0 bases at V and 1 base at J; junction bases unmatched: 4. From germline, CDR1 is GEAIGNYY and CDR2 EKD. The CDR3 runs to 18 residues.

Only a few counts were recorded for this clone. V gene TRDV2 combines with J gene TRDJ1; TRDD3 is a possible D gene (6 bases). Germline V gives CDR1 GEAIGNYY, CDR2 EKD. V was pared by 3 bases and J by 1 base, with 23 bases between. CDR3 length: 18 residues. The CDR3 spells CACDSGKKEGEPTDKLIF. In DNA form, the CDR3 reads TGTGCCTGTGACTCGGGAAAAAAAGAGGGGGAACCCACCGATAAACTCATCTTT.

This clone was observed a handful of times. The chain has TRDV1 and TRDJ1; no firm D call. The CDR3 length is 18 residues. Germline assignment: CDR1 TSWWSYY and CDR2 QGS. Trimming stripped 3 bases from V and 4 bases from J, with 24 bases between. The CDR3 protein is CALGERPASTQISDKLIF. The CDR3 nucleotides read TGTGCTCTTGGGGAGAGACCGGCCTCCACCCAAATTAGCGATAAACTCATCTTT.

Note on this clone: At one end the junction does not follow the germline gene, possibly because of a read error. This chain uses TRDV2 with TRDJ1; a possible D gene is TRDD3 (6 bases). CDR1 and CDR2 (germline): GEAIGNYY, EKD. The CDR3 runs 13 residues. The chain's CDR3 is CACDLIRTDKRIF. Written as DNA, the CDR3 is TGTGCCTGTGACTTGATACGCACCGATAAACGCATCTTT.

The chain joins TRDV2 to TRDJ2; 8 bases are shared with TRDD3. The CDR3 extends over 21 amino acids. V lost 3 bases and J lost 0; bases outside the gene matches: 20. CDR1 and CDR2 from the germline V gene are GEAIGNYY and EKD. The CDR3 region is CACDPIGTGGPLGALTAQLFF. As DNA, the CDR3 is TGTGCCTGTGACCCGATAGGAACTGGGGGGCCCTTGGGCGCTTTGACAGCACAACTCTTCTTT.

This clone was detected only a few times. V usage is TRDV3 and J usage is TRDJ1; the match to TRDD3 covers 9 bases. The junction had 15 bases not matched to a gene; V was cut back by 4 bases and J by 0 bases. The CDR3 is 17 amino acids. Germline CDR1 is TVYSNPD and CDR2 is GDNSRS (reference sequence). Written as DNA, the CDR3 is TGTGCCTCCGGCGGGTCTACGGCTGGGGGATACACCGATAAACTCATCTTT. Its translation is CASGGSTAGGYTDKLIF.

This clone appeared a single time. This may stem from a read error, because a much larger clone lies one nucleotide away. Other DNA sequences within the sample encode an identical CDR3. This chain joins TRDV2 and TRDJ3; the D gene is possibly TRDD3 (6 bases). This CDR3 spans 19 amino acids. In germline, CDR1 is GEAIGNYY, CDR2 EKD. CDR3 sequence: CACDTEGEKGSWDTRQMFF. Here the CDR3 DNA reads TGTGCCTGTGACACCGAGGGGGAAAAGGGCTCCTGGGACACCCGGCAGATGTTTTTC.

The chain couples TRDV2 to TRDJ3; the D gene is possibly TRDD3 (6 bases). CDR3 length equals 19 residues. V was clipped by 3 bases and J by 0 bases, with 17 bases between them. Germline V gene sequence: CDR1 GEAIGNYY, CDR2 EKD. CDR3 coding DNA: TGTGCCTGTGACGTAACCTGGGGTTCGATCTCCTGGGACACCCGACAGATGTTTTTC. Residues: CACDVTWGSISWDTRQMFF.